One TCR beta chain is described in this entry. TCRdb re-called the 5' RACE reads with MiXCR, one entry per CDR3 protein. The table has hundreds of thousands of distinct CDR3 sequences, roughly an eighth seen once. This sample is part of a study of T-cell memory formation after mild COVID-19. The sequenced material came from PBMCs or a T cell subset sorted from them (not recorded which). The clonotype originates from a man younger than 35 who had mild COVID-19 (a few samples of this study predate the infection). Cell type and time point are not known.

For the CDR3, the DNA is TGTGCCACCAGTCCTGGTTCAGGGGCCAACGTCCTGACTTTC. Translating gives CATSPGSGANVLTF. V and J are TRBV24-1 and TRBJ2-6; D call uncertain. V lost 6 bases and J 4 bases, leaving 9 bases between the germline ends. This CDR3 has 14 residues. Germline V CDR1 and CDR2: KGHDR, SFDVKD.